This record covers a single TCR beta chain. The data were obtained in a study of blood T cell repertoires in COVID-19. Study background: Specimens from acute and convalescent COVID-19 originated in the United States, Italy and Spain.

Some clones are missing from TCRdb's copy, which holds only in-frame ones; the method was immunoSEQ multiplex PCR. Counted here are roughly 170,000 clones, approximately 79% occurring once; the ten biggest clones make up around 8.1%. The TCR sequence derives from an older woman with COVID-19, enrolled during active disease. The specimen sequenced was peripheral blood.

The CDR3 here is CASSSRGGHTGELFF. The CDR3 DNA reads as TGTGCCAGCAGTTCTCGCGGGGGTCACACCGGGGAGCTGTTTTTT. The V call is TRBV9, the J call TRBJ2-2, with 7 nucleotides matching TRBD2. CDR1 is SGDLS and CDR2 is YYNGEE in the germline V gene. The CDR3 runs to 15 residues. Trimming cost V 5 bases and J 3 bases; bases outside gene matches: 7. Supplemented by reference TRBV9 and TRBJ2-2, the full variable domain reads DSGVTQTPKHLITATGQRVTLRCSPRSGDLSVYWYQQSLDQGLQFLIQYYNGEERAKGNILERFSAQQFPDLHSELNLSSLELGDSALYFCASSSRGGHTGELFFGEGSRLTVL.